The clone carrying this T cell receptor (beta chain) occurred once. Unique molecular identifiers tagged the TCRbeta library. TCRdb re-called the PCR reads with MiXCR, one entry per CDR3 protein. Found here are 500,000 to 600,000 distinct CDR3 sequences, 30% to 35% of them singletons; the top ten hold 2% to 3%. The CDR3 loop spans 14 amino acids. Germline trimming cut 5 bases from V and 7 bases from J; bases unmatched to any gene: 6. CDR1 is SGHTA, CDR2 FQGNSA, per germline. This sample stems from a study of T-cell reconstitution after alpha-beta-depleted transplantation in children. The rearrangement joins TRBV7-2 to TRBJ1-4, with TRBD1 identical over 8 bases. Source: PBMCs from the stem cell graft donor, taken from the stem cell graft. This TCR was recovered from a human donor who donated a stem cell graft to a child with aplastic anemia. The CDR3 DNA follows: TGTGCCAGCAGCCAGGGGGCGAGAGTTGAAAAACTGTTTTTT. This translates into CASSQGARVEKLFF.